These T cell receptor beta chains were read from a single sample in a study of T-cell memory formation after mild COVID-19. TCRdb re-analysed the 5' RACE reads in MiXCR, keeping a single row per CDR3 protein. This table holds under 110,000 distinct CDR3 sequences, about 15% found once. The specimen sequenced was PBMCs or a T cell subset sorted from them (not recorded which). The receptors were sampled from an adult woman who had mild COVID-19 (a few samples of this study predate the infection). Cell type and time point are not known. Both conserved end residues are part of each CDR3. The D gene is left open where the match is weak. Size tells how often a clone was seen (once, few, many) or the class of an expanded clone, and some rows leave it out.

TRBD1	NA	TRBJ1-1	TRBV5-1	CASSWTGISTEAFF	TGCGCCAGCAGCTGGACAGGTATCTCCACTGAAGCTTTCTTT
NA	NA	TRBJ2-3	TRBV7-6	CASSQPRGLDNADTQYF	TGTGCCAGCAGCCAGCCTAGGGGATTGGACAACGCAGATACGCAGTATTTT
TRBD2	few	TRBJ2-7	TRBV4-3	CASSQVAGGPDEQYF	TGCGCCAGCAGCCAAGTAGCGGGAGGGCCTGACGAGCAGTACTTC
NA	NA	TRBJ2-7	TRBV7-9	CASSSNRGKAYEQYF	TGTGCCAGCAGCTCCAACCGGGGAAAAGCCTACGAGCAGTACTTC
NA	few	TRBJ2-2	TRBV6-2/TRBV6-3	CASSYSSSLAVYTGELFF	TGTGCCAGCAGTTACTCGAGCTCCTTGGCGGTTTACACCGGGGAGCTGTTTTTT
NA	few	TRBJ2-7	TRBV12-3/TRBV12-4	CASSLAESYEQYF	TGTGCCAGCAGTTTGGCGGAGTCCTACGAGCAGTACTTC
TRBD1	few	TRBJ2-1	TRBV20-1	CSATGGGFSYNEQFF	TGCAGTGCTACAGGGGGCGGATTCTCCTACAATGAGCAGTTCTTC
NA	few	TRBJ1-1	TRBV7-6	CAVQSGTVNTEAFF	TGTGCCGTTCAATCGGGGACCGTGAACACTGAAGCTTTCTTT
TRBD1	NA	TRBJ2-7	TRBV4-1	CASSQAGTGVGEQYF	TGCGCCAGCAGCCAAGCCGGGACAGGGGTTGGTGAGCAGTACTTC
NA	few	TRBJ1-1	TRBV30	CAWSAAGWPNTEAFF	TGTGCCTGGAGTGCCGCCGGGTGGCCGAACACTGAAGCTTTCTTT
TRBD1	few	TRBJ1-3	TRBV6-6	CASQGDAGNTIYF	TGTGCCAGCCAGGGGGACGCTGGAAACACCATATATTTT
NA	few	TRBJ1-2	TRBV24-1	CATSDSDGYTF	TGTGCCACCAGTGATTCGGATGGCTACACCTTC
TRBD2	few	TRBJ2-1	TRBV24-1	CATSDSGSYNEQFF	TGTGCCACCAGTGATAGCGGGAGCTACAATGAGCAGTTCTTC
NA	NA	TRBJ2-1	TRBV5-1	CASSAETGISYNEQFF	TGCGCCAGCAGCGCAGAAACGGGTATCTCCTACAATGAGCAGTTCTTC
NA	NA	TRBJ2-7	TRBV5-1	CASSLETGVPHSYEQYF	TGCGCCAGCAGCTTGGAGACAGGCGTCCCCCACTCCTACGAGCAGTACTTC
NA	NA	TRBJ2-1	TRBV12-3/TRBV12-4	CASRGTRVENEQFF	TGTGCCAGCAGGGGAACAAGGGTGGAGAATGAGCAGTTCTTC
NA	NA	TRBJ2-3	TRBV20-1	CSAASGSDTQYF	TGCAGTGCCGCATCCGGTTCAGATACGCAGTATTTT
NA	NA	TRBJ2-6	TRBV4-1	CASSQDAYRYSGANVLTF	TGCGCCAGCAGCCAAGATGCGTACAGATACTCTGGGGCCAACGTCCTGACTTTC
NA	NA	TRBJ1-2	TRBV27	CASRVGTELFYGYTF	TGTGCCAGCAGAGTTGGAACAGAACTCTTCTATGGCTACACCTTC
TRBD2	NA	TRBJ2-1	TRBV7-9	CASSSRLAGHNEQFF	TGTGCCAGCAGCTCTCGGCTAGCGGGACACAATGAGCAGTTCTTC
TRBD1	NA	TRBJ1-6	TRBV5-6	CASSSQGSYNSPLHF	TGTGCCAGCAGCTCACAGGGGTCCTATAATTCACCCCTCCACTTT
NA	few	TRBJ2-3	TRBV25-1	CASSDRSSTDTQYF	TGTGCCAGCAGTGATCGATCTAGCACAGATACGCAGTATTTT
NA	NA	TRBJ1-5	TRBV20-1	CSAILVGQPQHF	TGCAGTGCTATCCTGGTGGGTCAGCCCCAGCATTTT
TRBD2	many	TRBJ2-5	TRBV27	CASSTTSGSLFPETQYF	TGTGCCAGCAGCACGACTAGCGGGAGCTTATTTCCAGAGACCCAGTACTTC
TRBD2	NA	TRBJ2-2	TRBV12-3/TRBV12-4	CASSRLLAGGRSNTGELFF	TGTGCCAGCTCGAGGCTACTAGCGGGGGGCCGGTCGAACACCGGGGAGCTGTTTTTT
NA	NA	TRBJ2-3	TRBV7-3	CASSLTLGRRDTQYF	TGTGCCAGCAGCTTAACCCTTGGACGACGAGATACGCAGTATTTT
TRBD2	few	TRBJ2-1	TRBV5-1	CASRGTSGRGTYNEQFF	TGCGCCAGCAGGGGGACTAGCGGGAGAGGAACCTACAATGAGCAGTTCTTC
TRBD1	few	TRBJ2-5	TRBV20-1	CSARERDSRETQYF	TGCAGTGCTAGAGAACGGGACAGTCGGGAGACCCAGTACTTC
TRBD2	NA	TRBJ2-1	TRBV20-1	CSASLAGAPNEQFF	TGCAGTGCTAGTCTAGCGGGGGCCCCAAATGAGCAGTTCTTC
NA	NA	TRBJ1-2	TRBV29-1	CSVGDLRVRELNYGYTF	TGCAGCGTTGGGGATTTACGGGTACGAGAACTTAACTATGGCTACACCTTC
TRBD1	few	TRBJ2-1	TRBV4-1	CASSQVRTGDLPHEQFF	TGCGCCAGCAGCCAAGTAAGGACAGGTGACCTGCCCCATGAGCAGTTCTTC